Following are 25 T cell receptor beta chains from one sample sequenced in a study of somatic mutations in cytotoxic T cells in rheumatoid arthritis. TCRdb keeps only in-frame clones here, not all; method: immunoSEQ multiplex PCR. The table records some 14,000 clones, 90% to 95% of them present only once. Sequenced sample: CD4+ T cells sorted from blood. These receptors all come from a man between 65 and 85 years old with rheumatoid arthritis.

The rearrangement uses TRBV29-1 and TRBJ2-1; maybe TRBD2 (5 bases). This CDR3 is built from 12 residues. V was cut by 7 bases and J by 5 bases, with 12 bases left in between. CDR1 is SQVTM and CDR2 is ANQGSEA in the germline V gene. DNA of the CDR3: TGCAGCGCGTCCTCCGGGGACAATGAGCAGTTCTTC. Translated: CSASSGDNEQFF.

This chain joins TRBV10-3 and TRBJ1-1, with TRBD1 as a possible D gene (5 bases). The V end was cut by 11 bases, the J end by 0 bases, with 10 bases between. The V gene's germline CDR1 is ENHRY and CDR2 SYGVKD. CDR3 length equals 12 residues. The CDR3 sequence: CAATGLNTEAFF. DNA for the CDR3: TGTGCCGCCACAGGATTGAACACTGAAGCTTTCTTT.

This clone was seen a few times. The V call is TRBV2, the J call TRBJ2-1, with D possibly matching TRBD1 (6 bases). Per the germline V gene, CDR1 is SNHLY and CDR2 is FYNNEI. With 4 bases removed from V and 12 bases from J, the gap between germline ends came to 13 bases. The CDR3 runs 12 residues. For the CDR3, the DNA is TGTGCCAGCAGTGCCGAGGCCAGGGGGCAGTTCTTC. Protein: CASSAEARGQFF.

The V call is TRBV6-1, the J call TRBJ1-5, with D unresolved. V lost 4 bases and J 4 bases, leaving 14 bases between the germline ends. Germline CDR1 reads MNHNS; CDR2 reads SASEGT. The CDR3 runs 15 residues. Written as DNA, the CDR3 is TGTGCCAGCAGTGCGACTCGGGGTCCTAATCAGCCCCAGCATTTT. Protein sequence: CASSATRGPNQPQHF.

In nucleotides, the CDR3 is TGTGCCACATCGGACAGGGGGCTTTCCGAGACCCAGTACTTC. This codes for CATSDRGLSETQYF. J is TRBJ2-5 and V is TRBV6-1; 11 bases agree with TRBD1. The CDR3 sequence is 14 residues long. Germline V gives CDR1 MNHNS, CDR2 SASEGT. The ends lost 10 bases at V and 5 bases at J; junction bases unmatched: 9.

CDR3 residues: CASSSQLETQYF. CDR3 DNA: TGTGCCAGCAGCTCGCAACTGGAGACCCAGTACTTC. V usage is TRBV5-4 and J usage is TRBJ2-5, with D hard to call. This CDR3 is built from 12 residues. V lost 3 bases to trimming and J lost 5 bases, with 8 bases between them. CDR1 is SGHNT, CDR2 YYREEE, per germline (reference sequence).

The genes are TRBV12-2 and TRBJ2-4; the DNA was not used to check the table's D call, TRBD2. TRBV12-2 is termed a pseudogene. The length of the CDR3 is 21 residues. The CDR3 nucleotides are TGTGCAAGTCGCTTAGCGGCGAATTTGCGGGGGGAACCCCTTGGCCAAAACATTCAGTACTTC. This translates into CASRLAANLRGEPLGQNIQYF.

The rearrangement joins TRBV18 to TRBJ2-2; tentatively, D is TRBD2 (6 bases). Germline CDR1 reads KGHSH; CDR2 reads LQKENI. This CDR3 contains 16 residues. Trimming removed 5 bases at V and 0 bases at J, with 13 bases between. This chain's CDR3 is CASSTVGGPNTGELFF. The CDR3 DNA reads TGTGCCAGCTCAACGGTGGGGGGACCGAACACCGGGGAGCTGTTTTTT.

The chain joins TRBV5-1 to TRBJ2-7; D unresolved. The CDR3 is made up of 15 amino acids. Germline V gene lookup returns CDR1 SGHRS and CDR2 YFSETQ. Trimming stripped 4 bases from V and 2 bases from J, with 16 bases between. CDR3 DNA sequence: TGCGCCAGCAGCATCACGGTGGTACCGACCTACGAGCAGTACTTC. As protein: CASSITVVPTYEQYF.

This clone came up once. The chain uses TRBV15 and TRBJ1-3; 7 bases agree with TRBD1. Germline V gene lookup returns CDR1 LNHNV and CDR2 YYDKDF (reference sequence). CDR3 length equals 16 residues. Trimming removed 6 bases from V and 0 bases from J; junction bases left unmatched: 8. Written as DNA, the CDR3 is TGTGCCACCAGGGGCGGGACAGCCTTCTCTGGAAACACCATATATTTT. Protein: CATRGGTAFSGNTIYF.

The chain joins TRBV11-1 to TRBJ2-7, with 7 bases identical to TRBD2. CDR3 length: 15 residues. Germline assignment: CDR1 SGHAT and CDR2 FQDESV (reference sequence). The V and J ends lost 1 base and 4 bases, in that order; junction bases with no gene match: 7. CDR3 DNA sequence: TGTGCCAGCAGCTTAGGTGGGAGGGCCGATTACGAGCAGTACTTC. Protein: CASSLGGRADYEQYF. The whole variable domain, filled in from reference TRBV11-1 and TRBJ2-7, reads EAEVAQSPRYKITEKSQAVAFWCDPISGHATLYWYRQILGQGPELLVQFQDESVVDDSQLPKDRFSAERLKGVDSTLKIQPAELGDSAMYLCASSLGGRADYEQYFGPGTRLTVT.

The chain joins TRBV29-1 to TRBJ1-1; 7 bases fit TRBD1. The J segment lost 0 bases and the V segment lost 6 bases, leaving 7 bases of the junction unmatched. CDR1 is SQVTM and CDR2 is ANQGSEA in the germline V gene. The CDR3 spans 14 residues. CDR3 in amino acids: CSVGTDRMNTEAFF. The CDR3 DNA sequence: TGCAGCGTAGGAACGGACAGGATGAACACTGAAGCTTTCTTT.

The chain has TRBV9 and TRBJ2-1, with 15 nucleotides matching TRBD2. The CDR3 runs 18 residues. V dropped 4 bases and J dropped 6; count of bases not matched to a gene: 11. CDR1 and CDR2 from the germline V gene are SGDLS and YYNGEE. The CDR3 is CASSRGTSGRRVANEQFF. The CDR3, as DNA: TGTGCCAGCAGCCGCGGGACTAGCGGGAGGAGGGTTGCCAATGAGCAGTTCTTC.

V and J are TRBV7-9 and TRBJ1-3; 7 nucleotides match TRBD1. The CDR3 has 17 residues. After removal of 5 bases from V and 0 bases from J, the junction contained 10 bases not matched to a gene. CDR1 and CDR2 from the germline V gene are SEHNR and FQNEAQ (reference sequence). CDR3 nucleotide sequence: TGTGCCAGCAGCCTCCGGCGGGGGGACAGCTCTGGAAACACCATATATTTT. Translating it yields CASSLRRGDSSGNTIYF.

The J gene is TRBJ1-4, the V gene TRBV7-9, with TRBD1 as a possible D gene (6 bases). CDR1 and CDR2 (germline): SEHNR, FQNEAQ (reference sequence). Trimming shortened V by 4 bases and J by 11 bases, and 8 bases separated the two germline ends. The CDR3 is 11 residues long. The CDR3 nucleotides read TGTGCCAGCAGCTATGGGGGCAAACTGTTTTTT. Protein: CASSYGGKLFF.

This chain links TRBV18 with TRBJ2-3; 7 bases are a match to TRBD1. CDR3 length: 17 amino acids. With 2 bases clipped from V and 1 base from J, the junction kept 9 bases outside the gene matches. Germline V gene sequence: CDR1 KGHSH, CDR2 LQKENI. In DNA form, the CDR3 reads TGTGCCAGCTCACCAGGGTCGGCGACAGGGCGCACAGATACGCAGTATTTT. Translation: CASSPGSATGRTDTQYF. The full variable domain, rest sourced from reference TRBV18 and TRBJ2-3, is NAGVMQNPRHLVRRRGQEARLRCSPMKGHSHVYWYRQLPEEGLKFMVYLQKENIIDESGMPKERFSAEFPKEGPSILRIQQVVRGDSAAYFCASSPGSATGRTDTQYFGPGTRLTVL.

CDR3 protein: CASSHRVSETQYF. CDR3 bases: TGTGCCAGTAGCCATCGAGTATCAGAGACCCAGTACTTC. The gene calls are TRBV19 and TRBJ2-5; D call uncertain. Looked up from germline, CDR1 is LNHDA and CDR2 is SQIVND (reference sequence). V gave up 6 bases and J gave up 4 bases, with 12 bases separating them. There are 13 residues in the CDR3.

In DNA, the CDR3 is TGTGCCAGCAGCCCCCGGGACACCTTCTACGAGCAGTACTTC. Its protein is CASSPRDTFYEQYF. The chain recombines TRBV14 with TRBJ2-7; perhaps TRBD1 as D (6 bases). The CDR3 extends over 14 amino acids. Per the germline V gene, CDR1 is SGHDN and CDR2 is FVKESK. Trimming removed 4 bases from V and 3 bases from J, with 13 bases in between.

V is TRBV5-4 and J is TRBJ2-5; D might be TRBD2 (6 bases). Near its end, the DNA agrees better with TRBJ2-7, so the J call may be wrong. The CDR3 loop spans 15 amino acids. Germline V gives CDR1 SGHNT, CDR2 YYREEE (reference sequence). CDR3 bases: TGTGCCAGCAGCTTGGGCGGGGCGTCCGGATTCGAGCAGTACTTC. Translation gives CASSLGGASGFEQYF.

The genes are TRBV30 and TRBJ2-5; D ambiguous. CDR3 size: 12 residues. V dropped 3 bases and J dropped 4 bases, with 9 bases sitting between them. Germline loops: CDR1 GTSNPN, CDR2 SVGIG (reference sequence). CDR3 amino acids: CAWRFAGETQYF. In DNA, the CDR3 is TGTGCCTGGAGATTTGCAGGAGAGACCCAGTACTTC.

This CDR3 reads CAWSLVGRGGEQFF. For the CDR3, the DNA is TGTGCCTGGAGTTTGGTCGGAAGAGGTGGTGAGCAGTTCTTC. This sequence joins TRBV30 and TRBJ2-1; unclear D gene. Germline CDR1 reads GTSNPN; CDR2 reads SVGIG (reference sequence). This CDR3 region has 14 residues. Trimming removed 2 bases at V and 9 bases at J, with 17 bases between. The whole variable domain, filled in from reference TRBV30 and TRBJ2-1, reads SQTIHQWPATLVQPVGSPLSLECTVEGTSNPNLYWYRQAAGRGLQLLFYSVGIGQISSEVPQNLSASRPQDRQFILSSKKLLLSDSGFYLCAWSLVGRGGEQFFGPGTRLTVL.

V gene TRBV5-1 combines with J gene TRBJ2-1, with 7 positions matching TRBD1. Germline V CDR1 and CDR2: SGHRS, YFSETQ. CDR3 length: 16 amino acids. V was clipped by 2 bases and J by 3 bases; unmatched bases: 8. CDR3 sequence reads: CASSFLGGHNYNEQFF. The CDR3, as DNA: TGCGCCAGCAGCTTTTTAGGGGGCCACAACTACAATGAGCAGTTCTTC.

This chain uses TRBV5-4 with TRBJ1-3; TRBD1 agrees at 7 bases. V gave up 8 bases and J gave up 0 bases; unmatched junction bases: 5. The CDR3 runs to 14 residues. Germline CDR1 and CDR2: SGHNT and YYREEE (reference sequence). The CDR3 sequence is CASWRDSSGNTIYF. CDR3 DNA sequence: TGTGCCAGTTGGAGGGACAGCTCTGGAAACACCATATATTTT.

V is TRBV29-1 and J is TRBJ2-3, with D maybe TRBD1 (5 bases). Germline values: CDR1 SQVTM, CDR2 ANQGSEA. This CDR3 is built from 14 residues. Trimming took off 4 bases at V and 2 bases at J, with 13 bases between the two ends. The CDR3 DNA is TGCAGCGTTGCGGCAGGGTCAGTCACAGATACGCAGTATTTT. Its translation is CSVAAGSVTDTQYF.

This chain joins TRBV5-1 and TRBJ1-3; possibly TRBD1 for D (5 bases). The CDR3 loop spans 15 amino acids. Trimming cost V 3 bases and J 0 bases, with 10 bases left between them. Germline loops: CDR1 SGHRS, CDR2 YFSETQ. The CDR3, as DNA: TGCGCCAGCAGCTCCAGACAGTTCTCTGGAAACACCATATATTTT. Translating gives CASSSRQFSGNTIYF.